Below, 6 T cell receptor beta chains from the same sample are listed, as sequenced in a study of regulatory T cells in long-lasting Graves disease. Building the TCR beta libraries relied on iRepertoire HTBI primers, and CDR3 regions underwent Arm-PCR. Each CDR3 protein gets one entry after TCRdb re-called the multiplex PCR reads with MiXCR. The data contain hundreds of thousands of distinct CDR3 sequences, around 12% of them singletons. Time point: newly diagnosed GD, antithyroid drugs for less than 3 months. From RNA extracted from PBMCs, the TCR library was made. The same data also contributed to another study, on T cells in Graves' hyperthyroidism and ophthalmopathy.

The sample consisted of peripheral blood mononuclear cells (PBMCs), taken at new diagnosis, from a patient treated with antithyroid drugs. The receptors were sampled from a woman aged 25 to 39 with Graves disease.

The sample holds many counts of this clonotype. The gene calls are TRBV20-1 and TRBJ2-1; D is unclear. The CDR3 totals 12 residues. Germline CDR1 reads DFQATT; CDR2 reads SNEGSKA (reference sequence). V was cut by 4 bases and J by 8 bases, with 12 bases left in between. For the CDR3, the DNA is TGCAGTGCTACGACCGTACACCATGAGCAGTTCTTC. Protein: CSATTVHHEQFF.

This clonotype showed up many times. The gene calls are TRBV18 and TRBJ2-1, with 7 bases aligning to TRBD2. Unmatched junction bases numbered 9, after V lost 5 bases and J lost 8 bases. This CDR3 spans 14 amino acids. Germline V gene data show CDR1 as KGHSH and CDR2 as LQKENI. The CDR3 region has the DNA TGTGCCAGCTCATCGACTAGCCCACGGGATGAGCAGTTCTTC. Protein product: CASSSTSPRDEQFF.

This clonotype has just a few counts. The rearrangement joins TRBV19 to TRBJ2-2; 14 nucleotides line up with TRBD2. Germline values: CDR1 LNHDA, CDR2 SQIVND (reference sequence). Trimming took 3 bases from V and 5 from J; bases not matched to a gene: 2. The CDR3 is made up of 16 amino acids. The chain's CDR3 is CASSIWTSGRTGELFF. For the CDR3, the DNA is TGTGCCAGTAGTATTTGGACTAGCGGGAGGACCGGGGAGCTGTTTTTT.

This clonotype was picked up many times. The V and J genes are TRBV10-3 and TRBJ1-2; D not resolved. This CDR3 comprises 13 residues. CDR1 and CDR2 (germline): ENHRY, SYGVKD. V lost 2 bases to trimming and J lost 6 bases, with 10 bases between them. The CDR3: CAISEGSGDGYTF. CDR3 nucleotides: TGTGCCATCAGTGAGGGGTCAGGAGATGGCTACACCTTC.

At least ten counts were recorded for this clonotype. The chain links TRBV10-3 to TRBJ2-7; 9 bases agree with TRBD1. V shed 6 bases, J shed 0 bases, and the junction held 6 bases outside the gene matches. The germline V gene has CDR1 ENHRY and CDR2 SYGVKD. The CDR3 is 15 amino acids. The CDR3 is CAISGRDRASYEQYF. Written as DNA, the CDR3 is TGTGCCATCAGCGGCCGGGACAGGGCCTCCTACGAGCAGTACTTC.

Of note for this clonotype: It may be a read error: a sequence one base away is much more abundant. The rearrangement links TRBV11-2 to TRBJ1-1; TRBD1 matches 7 bases. The CDR3 is made up of 14 amino acids. Germline V gene lookup returns CDR1 SGHAT and CDR2 FQNNGV. The CDR3 nucleotides are TGTGTCAGCAGTATAGGACAGGTGAACACTGAAGCTTTCTTT. As protein: CVSSIGQVNTEAFF.